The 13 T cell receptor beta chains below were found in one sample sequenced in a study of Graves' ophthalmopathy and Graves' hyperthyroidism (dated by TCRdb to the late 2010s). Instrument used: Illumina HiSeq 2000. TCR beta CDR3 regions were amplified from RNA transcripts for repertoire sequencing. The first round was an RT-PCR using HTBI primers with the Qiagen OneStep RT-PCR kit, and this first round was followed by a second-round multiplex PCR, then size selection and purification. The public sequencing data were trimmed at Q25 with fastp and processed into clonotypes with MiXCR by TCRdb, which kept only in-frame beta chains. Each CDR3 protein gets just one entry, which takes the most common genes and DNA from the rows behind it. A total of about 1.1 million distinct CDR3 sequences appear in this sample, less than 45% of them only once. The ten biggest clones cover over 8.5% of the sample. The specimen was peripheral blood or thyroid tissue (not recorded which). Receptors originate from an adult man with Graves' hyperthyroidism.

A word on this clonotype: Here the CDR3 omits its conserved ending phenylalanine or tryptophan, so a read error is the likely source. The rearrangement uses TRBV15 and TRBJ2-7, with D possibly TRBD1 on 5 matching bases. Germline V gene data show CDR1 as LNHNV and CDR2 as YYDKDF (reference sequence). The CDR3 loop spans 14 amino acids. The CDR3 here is CATSRDAGFYAQYL. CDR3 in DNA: TGTGCCACCAGCAGAGACGCAGGGTTTTACGCGCAGTACCTC.

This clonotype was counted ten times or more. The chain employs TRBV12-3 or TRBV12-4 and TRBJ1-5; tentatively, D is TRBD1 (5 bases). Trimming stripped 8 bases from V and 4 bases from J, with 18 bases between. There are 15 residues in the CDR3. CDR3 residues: CASRGGWGTNQPQHF. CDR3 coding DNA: TGTGCCAGCCGGGGAGGATGGGGGACGAATCAGCCCCAGCATTTT.

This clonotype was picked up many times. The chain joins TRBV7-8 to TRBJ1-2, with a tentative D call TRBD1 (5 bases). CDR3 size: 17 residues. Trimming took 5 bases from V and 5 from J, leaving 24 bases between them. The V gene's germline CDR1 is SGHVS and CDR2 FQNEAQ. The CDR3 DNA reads TGTGCCAGCAGCCAGGGATGGACACTCAAACTCGGATATGGCTACACCTTC. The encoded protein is CASSQGWTLKLGYGYTF.

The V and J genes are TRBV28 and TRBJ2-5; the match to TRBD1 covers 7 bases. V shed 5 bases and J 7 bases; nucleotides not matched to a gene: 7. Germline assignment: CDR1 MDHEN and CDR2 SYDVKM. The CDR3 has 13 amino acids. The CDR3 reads CASSEDRVGTQYF. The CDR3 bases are TGTGCCAGCAGTGAAGACAGGGTTGGGACCCAGTACTTC.

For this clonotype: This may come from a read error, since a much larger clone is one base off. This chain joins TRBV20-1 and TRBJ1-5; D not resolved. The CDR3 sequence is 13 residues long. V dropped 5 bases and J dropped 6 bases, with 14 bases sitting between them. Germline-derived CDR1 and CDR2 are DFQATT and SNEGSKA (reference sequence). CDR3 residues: CSAGSGIVQPQHF. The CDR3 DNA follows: TGCAGTGCTGGGTCGGGGATAGTTCAGCCCCAGCATTTT.

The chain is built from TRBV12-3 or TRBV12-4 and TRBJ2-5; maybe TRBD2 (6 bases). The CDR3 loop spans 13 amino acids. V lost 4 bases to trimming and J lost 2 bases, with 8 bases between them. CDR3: CASSSEGQETQYF. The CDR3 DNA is TGTGCCAGCAGTTCGGAGGGGCAAGAGACCCAGTACTTC.

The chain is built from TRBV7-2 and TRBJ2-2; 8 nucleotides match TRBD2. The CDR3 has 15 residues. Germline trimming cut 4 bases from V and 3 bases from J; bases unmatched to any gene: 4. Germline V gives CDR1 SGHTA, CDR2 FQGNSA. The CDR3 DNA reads TGTGCCAGCAGCTCGGTAGCGGGGTACACCGGGGAGCTGTTTTTT. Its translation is CASSSVAGYTGELFF.

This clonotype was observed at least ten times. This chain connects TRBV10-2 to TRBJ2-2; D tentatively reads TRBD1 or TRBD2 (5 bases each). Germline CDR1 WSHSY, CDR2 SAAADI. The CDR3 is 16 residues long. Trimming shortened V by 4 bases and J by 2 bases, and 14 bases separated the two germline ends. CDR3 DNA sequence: TGCGCCAGCAGTGGAGGGGATTTTATAAACACCGGGGAGCTGTTTTTT. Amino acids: CASSGGDFINTGELFF.

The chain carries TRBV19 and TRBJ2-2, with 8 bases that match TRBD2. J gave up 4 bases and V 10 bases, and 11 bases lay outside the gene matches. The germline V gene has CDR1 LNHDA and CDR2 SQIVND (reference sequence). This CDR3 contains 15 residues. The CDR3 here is CATSGGGLFTGELFF. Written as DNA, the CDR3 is TGTGCCACCTCGGGAGGGGGGCTCTTCACCGGGGAGCTGTTTTTT.

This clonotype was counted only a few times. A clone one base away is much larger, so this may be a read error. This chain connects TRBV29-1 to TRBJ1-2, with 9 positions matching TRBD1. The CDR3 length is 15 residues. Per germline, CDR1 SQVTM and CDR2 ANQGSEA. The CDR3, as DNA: TGCAGCGTTGGGGCGACCGGGACAGGGAACTATGGCTACAACTTC. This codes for CSVGATGTGNYGYNF.

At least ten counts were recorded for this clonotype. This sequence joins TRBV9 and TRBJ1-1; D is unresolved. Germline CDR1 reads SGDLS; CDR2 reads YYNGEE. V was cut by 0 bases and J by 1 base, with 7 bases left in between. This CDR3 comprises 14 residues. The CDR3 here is CASSVVAGNTEAFF. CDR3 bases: TGTGCCAGCAGCGTAGTAGCGGGGAACACTGAAGCTTTCTTT.

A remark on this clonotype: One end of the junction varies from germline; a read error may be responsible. The CDR3 loop is CASSRRGAGSNQPQHF. CDR3 nucleotides: TGTGCCAGCAGCCGGCGAGGGGCTGGTAGCAATCAGCCCCAGCATTTT. This rearrangement joins TRBV5-1 to TRBJ1-5, with a tentative D call TRBD1 (5 bases). CDR3 length equals 16 residues. Looked up from germline, CDR1 is SGHRS and CDR2 is YFSETQ.

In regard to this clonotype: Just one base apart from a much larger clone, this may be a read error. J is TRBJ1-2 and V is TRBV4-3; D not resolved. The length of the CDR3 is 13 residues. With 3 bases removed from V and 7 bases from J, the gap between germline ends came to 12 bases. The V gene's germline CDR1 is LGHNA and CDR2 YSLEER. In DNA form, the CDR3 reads TGCGCCAGCAGCCAGGTCGCAGGCGTTGGCTACACCTTC. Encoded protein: CASSQVAGVGYTF.